This T cell receptor (beta chain) was recovered during a study of T cells after yellow fever vaccination. The overall study: It was SMART-Seq v4 Ultra Low Input that prepared the fractions with low cell numbers.

General study findings and limits: A small share of clonotypes appeared in both CD4 and CD8 compartments. The secondary response was weaker, and its peak arrived faster, on day 5 versus 15. A large majority of primary-vaccination clones showed up again after the booster (approximately 95% CD4, 88% CD8).

This clonotype was recorded once. As yet, its antigen is unknown. This CDR3 comprises 20 residues. Germline V gives CDR1 SGHNT, CDR2 YYREEE (reference sequence). The ends lost 0 bases at V and 5 bases at J; junction bases unmatched: 21. TCRdb re-called the 5' RACE reads with MiXCR, one entry per CDR3 protein. Found here are around 590,000 distinct CDR3 sequences, about 12% of them singletons; the top ten hold 15%. The clonotype originates from a man aged 30 to 45 who received the YFV17D yellow fever vaccine. The material sequenced was PBMCs, taken on the day of the yellow fever booster vaccination. The rearrangement links TRBV5-4 to TRBJ2-7; 9 positions match TRBD2. The CDR3 coding sequence is TGTGCCAGCAGCTTGGGCCCAGGTAGCGGGAGAGGTAGGGCTATGAACGAGCAGTACTTC. This codes for CASSLGPGSGRGRAMNEQYF.